Listed below are T cell receptor beta chains from one sample, sequenced in a study of response to subunit inactivated influenza vaccine. A single record per CDR3 protein comes from TCRdb applying MiXCR to the RT-PCR reads. Among 490,000 or so distinct CDR3 sequences, 7.6% were seen once, and the ten largest hold 10% to 15%. Sequencing used PBMCs from blood, obtained around 25 months after vaccination. These receptors were taken from a man aged 50 to 69 who received an inactivated influenza vaccine. Both conserved end residues are part of each CDR3. Fields, in order: clone size, D gene, J gene, V gene, CDR3 protein, CDR3 DNA. D genes are given only for firm matches. Rows give clone size only sometimes, using once, few, many, or a class for an expanded clone.

size: NA
D: TRBD1
J: TRBJ2-2
V: TRBV12-3/TRBV12-4
CDR3: CASSKDRTNTGELFF
DNA: TGTGCCAGCAGCAAGGACAGGACGAACACCGGGGAGCTGTTTTTT

size: NA
D: TRBD2
J: TRBJ2-3
V: TRBV3-1
CDR3: CASSQDAGLAGGPNTDTQYF
DNA: TGTGCCAGCAGCCAAGATGCGGGACTAGCGGGAGGGCCCAACACAGATACGCAGTATTTT

size: NA
D: NA
J: TRBJ2-7
V: TRBV28
CDR3: CASSLYTGAVGGYEQYF
DNA: TGTGCCAGCAGTTTATACACGGGAGCAGTAGGGGGCTACGAGCAGTACTTC

size: NA
D: NA
J: TRBJ1-1
V: TRBV5-5
CDR3: CASAGLYEAFF
DNA: TGTGCCAGCGCGGGACTTTACGAGGCTTTCTTT

size: few
D: TRBD2
J: TRBJ2-1
V: TRBV4-3
CDR3: CASSQVPAGSEQFF
DNA: TGCGCCAGCAGCCAAGTCCCAGCGGGATCTGAGCAGTTCTTC

size: few
D: NA
J: TRBJ2-6
V: TRBV6-2/TRBV6-3
CDR3: CASSYWDKSSGANVLTF
DNA: TGTGCCAGCAGTTATTGGGACAAGAGCTCTGGGGCCAACGTCCTGACTTTC

size: few
D: NA
J: TRBJ2-3
V: TRBV20-1
CDR3: CSASSSGSTDTQYF
DNA: TGCAGTGCTAGCTCCAGCGGGAGCACAGATACGCAGTATTTT

size: many
D: TRBD1
J: TRBJ1-2
V: TRBV7-9
CDR3: CASSLAWDRDHYGYTF
DNA: TGTGCCAGCAGCTTAGCCTGGGACAGGGATCACTATGGCTACACCTTC

size: many
D: TRBD1
J: TRBJ1-3
V: TRBV6-1
CDR3: CASSPPGGSGNTIYF
DNA: TGTGCCAGCAGCCCTCCAGGGGGCTCTGGAAACACCATATATTTT

size: NA
D: NA
J: TRBJ2-7
V: TRBV10-3
CDR3: CAISEIPGPTSYEQHF
DNA: TGTGCCATCAGTGAAATACCGGGACCGACATCCTACGAGCAGCACTTC

size: few
D: TRBD1
J: TRBJ1-2
V: TRBV6-5
CDR3: CASSYSDRRNGYTF
DNA: TGTGCCAGCAGTTACTCGGACAGGAGAAATGGCTACACCTTC

size: many
D: NA
J: TRBJ2-1
V: TRBV12-3/TRBV12-4
CDR3: CASSLAPAYNEQFF
DNA: TGTGCCAGCAGTTTAGCCCCAGCGTACAATGAGCAGTTCTTC

size: NA
D: TRBD1
J: TRBJ1-5
V: TRBV7-8
CDR3: CASSSRDRASPQHF
DNA: TGTGCCAGCAGCTCCCGGGACAGGGCATCGCCCCAGCATTTT

size: NA
D: TRBD2
J: TRBJ2-3
V: TRBV20-1
CDR3: CSIKRGGRPDTQYF
DNA: TGCAGTATAAAGCGGGGGGGCCGACCAGATACGCAGTATTTT

size: NA
D: NA
J: TRBJ1-6
V: TRBV5-6
CDR3: CASSYGSRGSPLHF
DNA: TGTGCCAGCAGCTACGGGAGTCGCGGTTCACCCCTCCACTTT

size: few
D: NA
J: TRBJ2-1
V: TRBV4-3
CDR3: CASSQDYPSGGLFDEQFF
DNA: TGCGCCAGCAGCCAAGATTACCCCTCCGGGGGGCTATTCGATGAGCAGTTCTTC

size: many
D: TRBD2
J: TRBJ2-7
V: TRBV10-2
CDR3: CASRLAGEAYEQYF
DNA: TGCGCCAGCAGATTAGCGGGAGAGGCCTACGAGCAGTACTTC

size: many
D: NA
J: TRBJ2-4
V: TRBV20-1
CDR3: CSARISREAKNIQYF
DNA: TGCAGTGCTAGAATCTCGCGAGAGGCCAAAAACATTCAGTACTTC

size: few
D: TRBD1
J: TRBJ2-7
V: TRBV15
CDR3: CATSRDPGTGYEQYF
DNA: TGTGCCACCAGCAGAGATCCCGGGACAGGGTACGAGCAGTACTTC

size: few
D: NA
J: TRBJ2-3
V: TRBV5-4
CDR3: CASSSRDTRTDTQYF
DNA: TGTGCCAGCAGCTCTCGGGACACACGAACAGATACGCAGTATTTT

size: NA
D: NA
J: TRBJ2-7
V: TRBV12-3/TRBV12-4
CDR3: CASSTQGTLGEQYF
DNA: TGTGCCAGCAGCACTCAGGGTACCCTTGGCGAGCAGTACTTC

size: many
D: NA
J: TRBJ2-1
V: TRBV20-1
CDR3: CSAPRLVGNEQFF
DNA: TGCAGTGCTCCACGATTAGTAGGCAATGAGCAGTTCTTC

size: NA
D: TRBD1
J: TRBJ2-3
V: TRBV4-1
CDR3: CASSQGRTGVTDTQYF
DNA: TGCGCCAGCAGCCAAGGTAGGACAGGCGTAACAGATACGCAGTATTTT

size: NA
D: NA
J: TRBJ1-4
V: TRBV18
CDR3: CASSPREQTNEKLFF
DNA: TGTGCCAGCTCACCCCGGGAACAGACCAATGAAAAACTGTTTTTT

size: NA
D: TRBD1
J: TRBJ2-7
V: TRBV20-1
CDR3: CSAPTGYSHEQYF
DNA: TGCAGTGCTCCGACAGGGTACTCCCACGAGCAGTACTTC

size: many
D: TRBD1
J: TRBJ2-4
V: TRBV20-1
CDR3: CSASFQGDIQYF
DNA: TGCAGTGCTAGTTTCCAGGGGGACATTCAGTACTTC

size: few
D: NA
J: TRBJ2-3
V: TRBV14
CDR3: CASSQRGRQGTQYF
DNA: TGTGCCAGCAGCCAGCGGGGGAGACAGGGGACGCAGTATTTT

size: few
D: TRBD1
J: TRBJ2-7
V: TRBV6-1
CDR3: CASSKASGTVNSYEQYF
DNA: TGTGCCAGCAGTAAAGCCTCAGGGACAGTTAATTCCTACGAGCAGTACTTC

size: few
D: TRBD2
J: TRBJ2-5
V: TRBV20-1
CDR3: CSASRLAGGPETQYF
DNA: TGCAGTGCTTCACGACTAGCGGGAGGGCCGGAGACCCAGTACTTC

size: few
D: TRBD2
J: TRBJ2-5
V: TRBV20-1
CDR3: CSALSGKETQYF
DNA: TGCAGTGCCCTTAGCGGGAAGGAGACCCAGTACTTC

size: few
D: TRBD1
J: TRBJ2-7
V: TRBV5-4
CDR3: CASSYRGVDYEQYF
DNA: TGTGCCAGCAGCTACAGGGGTGTGGACTACGAGCAGTACTTC

size: NA
D: NA
J: TRBJ1-1
V: TRBV28
CDR3: CASVGTTIRNTEAFF
DNA: TGTGCCAGCGTCGGCACCACAATTAGGAACACTGAAGCTTTCTTT

size: few
D: TRBD2
J: TRBJ2-7
V: TRBV15
CDR3: CATSRDRLAGGYEQYF
DNA: TGTGCCACCAGCAGAGATCGACTAGCGGGAGGCTACGAGCAGTACTTC